This T cell receptor beta chain derives from a study of T-cell reconstitution after alpha-beta-depleted transplantation in children. This clonotype was picked up a small number of times. Unique molecular identifiers were incorporated during preparation of the TCRbeta library. Each CDR3 protein gets one entry after TCRdb re-called the PCR reads with MiXCR. The data hold about 420,000 distinct CDR3 sequences, with around 15% observed a single time. Germline trimming cut 5 bases from V and 3 bases from J; bases unmatched to any gene: 3. This CDR3 is built from 13 residues. Germline V gene lookup returns CDR1 SGHTA and CDR2 FQGNSA.

The receptor comes from a boy in the first two years of life who had a stem cell transplant for Wiskott-Aldrich syndrome, so the T cells may come from the graft donor. The sequences come from PBMCs, mostly from graft donor cells, collected 360 days after TCRalphabeta/CD19-depleted stem cell transplant. The chain links TRBV7-2 to TRBJ2-7, with 8 bases that match TRBD2. CDR3 loop: CASSHGTSYEQYF. In DNA, the CDR3 is TGTGCCAGCAGCCACGGGACTAGCTACGAGCAGTACTTC. Full variable domain (rest looked up from reference TRBV7-2 and TRBJ2-7): GAGVSQSPSNKVTEKGKDVELRCDPISGHTALYWYRQSLGQGLEFLIYFQGNSAPDKSGLPSDRFSAERTGGSVSTLTIQRTQQEDSAVYLCASSHGTSYEQYFGPGTRLTVT.